Listed here are 18 T cell receptor beta chains from one sample, sequenced in a study of blood T cell repertoires in COVID-19. Produced via immunoSEQ multiplex PCR; TCRdb's table is partial and in-frame only. The sample shows 300,000 or so clones, roughly nine tenths of them seen only once. The sequenced sample consisted of PBMCs or T cells enriched from blood (not recorded which). These TCRs come from a man between 60 and 75 years old who had recovered from COVID-19.

This chain joins TRBV11-3 and TRBJ2-5, with 8 positions matching TRBD2. CDR3 length equals 16 residues. V lost 3 bases, J lost 4 bases, and 10 bases stayed unmatched. Germline-derived CDR1 and CDR2 are SGHNT and YENEEA. CDR3 in DNA: TGTGCCAGCAGCTTTATAGCGAGTCGGGAGGGAGAGACCCAGTACTTC. Encoded protein: CASSFIASREGETQYF.

This clone was picked up one time. V gene TRBV19 combines with J gene TRBJ2-3, with D possibly TRBD2 on 7 matching bases. Deletions cut 1 base from V and 2 bases from J, with 10 bases between. The CDR3 has 15 residues. CDR1 is LNHDA and CDR2 is SQIVND in the germline V gene (reference sequence). CDR3 sequence: CASSIGGGPTDTQYF. As DNA, the CDR3 is TGTGCCAGTAGTATAGGGGGGGGGCCCACAGATACGCAGTATTTT.

The genes are TRBV19 and TRBJ2-1, with TRBD2 identical over 11 bases. Losses at the gene ends were 7 bases for V and 3 bases for J; bases not matched to a gene: 2. The germline V gene encodes CDR1 LNHDA and CDR2 SQIVND (reference sequence). This CDR3 is built from 14 residues. The CDR3 loop reads CASTGLAGYNEQFF. The CDR3 nucleotides read TGTGCCAGTACCGGACTAGCGGGCTACAATGAGCAGTTCTTC.

The chain is built from TRBV7-8 and TRBJ1-2; D unresolved. V was cut by 2 bases and J by 14 bases, with 18 bases left in between. CDR3 size: 13 residues. Germline lookup yields CDR1 SGHVS and CDR2 FQNEAQ. The CDR3 region is CASSLTSGNSWTF. Written as DNA, the CDR3 is TGTGCCAGCAGCTTAACCTCCGGGAACTCATGGACCTTC.

The chain recombines TRBV7-9 with TRBJ2-5; 11 nucleotides match TRBD2. The germline V gene has CDR1 SEHNR and CDR2 FQNEAQ (reference sequence). V trimming: 1 base; J trimming: 4 bases; junction bases outside the gene matches: 5. The length of the CDR3 is 16 residues. The CDR3 sequence is CASSLVLAGAGETQYF. The DNA of the CDR3 is TGTGCCAGCAGCTTAGTACTAGCGGGAGCAGGAGAGACCCAGTACTTC.

This clone has only a few counts. The chain carries TRBV3-1 (or the pseudogene TRBV3-2) and TRBJ2-7, with 8 bases identical to TRBD2. Looked up from germline, CDR1 is LGHDT and CDR2 is YNNKEL (reference sequence). V shed 1 base, J shed 2 bases, and the junction held 10 bases outside the gene matches. The CDR3 sequence is 17 residues long. This chain's CDR3 is CASSQGDSGTGAYEQYF. CDR3 nucleotide sequence: TGTGCCAGCAGCCAAGGGGATAGCGGGACTGGCGCCTACGAGCAGTACTTC.

The rearrangement joins TRBV3-1 (or the pseudogene TRBV3-2) to TRBJ2-7, with D maybe TRBD2 (5 bases). With 1 base removed from V and 3 bases from J, the gap between germline ends came to 13 bases. This CDR3 has 15 amino acids. Germline V gene sequence: CDR1 LGHDT, CDR2 YNNKEL (reference sequence). DNA of the CDR3: TGTGCCAGCAGCCAAGGCCCCAGACTACACTACGAGCAGTACTTC. Amino acids: CASSQGPRLHYEQYF.

The chain's CDR3 is CASSWMGLAGGYEQFF. CDR3 coding DNA: TGTGCCAGCAGCTGGATGGGACTAGCGGGAGGTTATGAGCAGTTCTTC. This chain links TRBV5-4 with TRBJ2-1; 15 nucleotides match TRBD2. Germline V gene data show CDR1 as SGHNT and CDR2 as YYREEE (reference sequence). This CDR3 has 16 amino acids. The V and J ends lost 3 bases and 8 bases, in that order; junction bases with no gene match: 6.

V usage is TRBV7-6 and J usage is TRBJ1-2; weak D call: TRBD1 (6 bases). The CDR3 is made up of 15 amino acids. Germline V gives CDR1 SGHVS, CDR2 FNYEAQ. V dropped 3 bases and J dropped 8 bases, with 19 bases sitting between them. CDR3 sequence (DNA): TGTGCCAGCAGCTTGTCCCCGCAGGGGTTCGAGGGCTACACCTTC. It yields the protein CASSLSPQGFEGYTF.

A remark on this clone: Other DNA sequences from this sample encode an identical CDR3 as well. V gene TRBV6-1 combines with J gene TRBJ1-2; D not resolved. Germline CDR1 and CDR2: MNHNS and SASEGT. Trimming took off 2 bases at V and 5 bases at J, with 6 bases between the two ends. CDR3 size: 12 residues. For the CDR3, the DNA is TGTGCCAGCAGTGAACCTAGTTATGGCTACACCTTC. It translates to CASSEPSYGYTF.

This clone was seen more than once but under ten times. V gene TRBV2 combines with J gene TRBJ1-5; TRBD1 aligns across 8 bases. Germline CDR1 SNHLY, CDR2 FYNNEI. The CDR3 is 16 residues long. After removal of 10 bases from V and 2 bases from J, the junction contained 13 bases not matched to a gene. CDR3 in DNA: TGTGCCACCTCCCTACAGGGGGGAATGGGCAATCAGCCCCAGCATTTT. It is translated as CATSLQGGMGNQPQHF. The full variable domain, completed using reference TRBV2 and TRBJ1-5, is EPEVTQTPSHQVTQMGQEVILRCVPISNHLYFYWYRQILGQKVEFLVSFYNNEISEKSEIFDDQFSVERPDGSNFTLKIRSTKLEDSAMYFCATSLQGGMGNQPQHFGDGTRLSIL.

A note on this clone: The sample holds other DNA sequences that translate to the same CDR3. The chain employs TRBV19 and TRBJ2-7; 9 bases line up with TRBD1. Germline-derived CDR1 and CDR2 are LNHDA and SQIVND (reference sequence). J was trimmed by 1 base and V by 4 bases; bases with no gene match: 2. The CDR3 is 14 amino acids. The CDR3 sequence is CASSTGTGSYEQYF. CDR3 DNA: TGTGCCAGTAGTACAGGGACAGGGTCCTACGAGCAGTACTTC.

The chain couples TRBV28 to TRBJ2-5; 8 bases fit TRBD2. The germline V gene encodes CDR1 MDHEN and CDR2 SYDVKM. V shed 5 bases, J shed 4 bases, and the junction held 3 bases outside the gene matches. The CDR3 is made up of 13 amino acids. The CDR3 sequence: CASSHSGTETQYF. The CDR3, as DNA: TGTGCCAGCAGTCATAGCGGGACAGAGACCCAGTACTTC.

The CDR3 region is CAWSTGGTGAVKGIQYF. The CDR3 DNA reads as TGTGCCTGGAGTACCGGAGGGACAGGGGCGGTTAAGGGCATTCAGTACTTC. This chain links TRBV30 with TRBJ2-4; 10 bases agree with TRBD1. The CDR3 consists of 17 residues. Germline V gene data show CDR1 as GTSNPN and CDR2 as SVGIG (reference sequence). Trimming at V came to 2 bases and at J to 9 bases, leaving 16 bases not matched to a gene.

The chain has TRBV24-1 and TRBJ2-3, with 13 bases aligning to TRBD2. The V and J ends lost 4 bases and 2 bases, in that order; junction bases with no gene match: 8. The CDR3 runs to 18 residues. Germline V gives CDR1 KGHDR, CDR2 SFDVKD. The CDR3: CATSELGTSGTHTDTQYF. In DNA form, the CDR3 reads TGTGCCACCAGTGAGCTCGGGACTAGCGGGACCCACACAGATACGCAGTATTTT.

A single count supports this clone. The chain carries TRBV18 and TRBJ1-5, with TRBD1 as a possible D gene (5 bases). The CDR3 is 15 residues long. Germline assignment: CDR1 KGHSH and CDR2 LQKENI. The ends were cut back, 6 bases at V and 7 bases at J, with 19 bases in the middle. The CDR3 sequence is CASSYFEGLGQPQHF. The CDR3 bases are TGTGCCAGCTCCTACTTCGAGGGACTCGGGCAGCCCCAGCATTTT.

Only a few counts were recorded for this clone. The chain uses TRBV5-5 and TRBJ1-1, with D hard to call. The CDR3 covers 13 residues. The V and J ends lost 0 bases and 1 base respectively, with 4 bases between them. Germline-derived CDR1 and CDR2 are SGHKS and YYEKEE (reference sequence). Written as DNA, the CDR3 is TGTGCCAGCAGCTTGGTGCGGAACACTGAAGCTTTCTTT. Translation gives CASSLVRNTEAFF.

The V and J genes are TRBV7-8 and TRBJ1-2, with 7 bases lining up with TRBD1. The CDR3 consists of 14 residues. Germline V gene lookup returns CDR1 SGHVS and CDR2 FQNEAQ. Trimming cost V 5 bases and J 3 bases; bases outside gene matches: 6. In nucleotides, the CDR3 is TGTGCCAGCAGCGCCAGGGGGTCATACTATGGCTACACCTTC. This gives the protein CASSARGSYYGYTF.